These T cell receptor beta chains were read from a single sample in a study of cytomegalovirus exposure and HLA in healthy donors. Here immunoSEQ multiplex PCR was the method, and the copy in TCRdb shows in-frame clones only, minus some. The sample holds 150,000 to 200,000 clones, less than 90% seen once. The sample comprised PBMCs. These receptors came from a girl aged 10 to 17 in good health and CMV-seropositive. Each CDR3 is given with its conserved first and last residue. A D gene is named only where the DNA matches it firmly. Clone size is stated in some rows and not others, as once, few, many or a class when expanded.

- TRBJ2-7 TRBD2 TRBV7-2 CASSLGLAEAYEQYF TGTGCCAGCAGCTTAGGTCTAGCGGAAGCCTACGAGCAGTACTTC
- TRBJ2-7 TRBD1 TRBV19 CASSDRGSYEQYF TGTGCCAGTAGCGACAGGGGTTCCTACGAGCAGTACTTC
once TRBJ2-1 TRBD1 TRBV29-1 CSVEGQGGSYNEQFF TGCAGCGTTGAGGGACAGGGTGGCTCCTACAATGAGCAGTTCTTC
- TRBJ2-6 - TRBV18 CASSPSGHISGANVLTF TGTGCCAGCTCACCCTCGGGACACATCTCTGGGGCCAACGTCCTGACTTTC
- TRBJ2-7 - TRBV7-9 CASSLWGASYEQYF TGTGCCAGCAGCTTATGGGGCGCTTCCTACGAGCAGTACTTC
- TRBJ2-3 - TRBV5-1 CASSFLGGSADTQYF TGCGCCAGCAGCTTCCTTGGGGGGTCCGCAGATACGCAGTATTTT
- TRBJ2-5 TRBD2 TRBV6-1 CASSEALAGVETQYF TGTGCCAGCAGTGAAGCGTTAGCGGGAGTTGAGACCCAGTACTTC
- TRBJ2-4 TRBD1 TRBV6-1 CASDPQGVTKNIQYF TGTGCCAGCGACCCCCAGGGGGTGACCAAAAACATTCAGTACTTC
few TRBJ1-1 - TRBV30 CAWGEGPESSAFF TGTGCCTGGGGGGAGGGGCCCGAGTCTTCGGCTTTCTTT
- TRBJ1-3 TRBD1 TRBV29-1 CSAGQGSSGNTIYF TGCAGCGCCGGACAGGGGAGCTCTGGAAACACCATATATTTT
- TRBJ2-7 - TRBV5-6 CASSLRTGHHPEQYF TGTGCCAGCAGCTTGCGAACGGGACACCATCCTGAGCAGTACTTC
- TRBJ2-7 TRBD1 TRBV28 CASSFLNTGQGRQYF TGTGCCAGCAGTTTCCTAAACACCGGACAGGGAAGGCAGTACTTC
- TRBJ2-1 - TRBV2 CASSYSESSYNEQFF TGTGCCAGCAGTTATAGCGAGAGCTCCTACAATGAGCAGTTCTTC
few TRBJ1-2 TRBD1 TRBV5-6 CASSWDRVHGYTF TGTGCCAGCAGCTGGGACAGGGTGCACGGCTACACCTTC
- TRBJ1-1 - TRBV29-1 CSVALGASEAFF TGCAGCGTTGCATTAGGGGCGAGTGAAGCTTTCTTT
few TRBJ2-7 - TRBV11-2 CASSLDQYEQYF TGTGCCAGCAGCTTAGACCAGTACGAGCAGTACTTC
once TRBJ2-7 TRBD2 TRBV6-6 CASTHGGSSYEQYF TGTGCCAGCACCCACGGGGGGAGCTCCTACGAGCAGTACTTC
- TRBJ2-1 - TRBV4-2 CASSEDRYNEQFF TGTGCCAGCAGCGAAGACAGGTACAATGAGCAGTTCTTC
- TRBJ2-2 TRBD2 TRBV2 CASSSSGSTGELFF TGTGCCAGCAGTTCTAGCGGGAGCACCGGGGAGCTGTTTTTT
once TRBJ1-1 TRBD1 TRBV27 CASSLDRGVGTEAFF TGTGCCAGCAGCCTGGACAGGGGAGTAGGGACTGAAGCTTTCTTT
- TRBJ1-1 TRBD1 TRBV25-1 CASSEPTGWATEAFF TGTGCCAGCAGTGAACCGACAGGGTGGGCCACTGAAGCTTTCTTT
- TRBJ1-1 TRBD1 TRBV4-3 CASSQDLGQGLPAFF TGCGCCAGCAGCCAAGATTTGGGACAGGGATTACCAGCTTTCTTT
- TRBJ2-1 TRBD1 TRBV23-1 CASGPEGLGQGGNEQFF TGCGCCAGCGGGCCCGAAGGCCTCGGACAGGGGGGCAATGAGCAGTTCTTC
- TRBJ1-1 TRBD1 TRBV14 CASSRTGWTEAFF TGTGCCAGCAGCCGGACAGGGTGGACTGAAGCTTTCTTT
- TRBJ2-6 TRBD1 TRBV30 CAWSATGDSGANVLTF TGTGCCTGGAGTGCGACAGGGGATTCTGGGGCCAACGTCCTGACTTTC
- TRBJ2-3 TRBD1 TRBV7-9 CAKTDSGTGGTDTQYF TGTGCCAAAACGGACTCCGGGACAGGGGGCACAGATACGCAGTATTTT
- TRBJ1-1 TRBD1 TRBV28 CASPPGDRLGLGTEAFF TGTGCCAGCCCTCCGGGGGACAGGTTAGGGCTCGGCACTGAAGCTTTCTTT
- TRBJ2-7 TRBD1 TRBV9 CASSVAQGAHEQYF TGTGCCAGCAGCGTAGCACAGGGGGCCCACGAGCAGTACTTC
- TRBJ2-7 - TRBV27 CASSADGYEQYF TGTGCCAGCAGCGCTGACGGGTACGAGCAGTACTTC
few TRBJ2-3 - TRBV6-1 CASMKLTDTQYF TGTGCCAGCATGAAACTCACAGATACGCAGTATTTT
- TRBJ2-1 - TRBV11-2 CASSLGLQQFF TGTGCCAGCAGCTTGGGACTTCAGCAGTTCTTC
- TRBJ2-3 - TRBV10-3 CAISNSRGSGDTQYF TGTGCCATCAGTAATTCCCGTGGATCAGGAGATACGCAGTATTTT
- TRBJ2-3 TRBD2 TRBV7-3 CASSQAGRFTDTQYF TGTGCCAGCAGCCAAGCGGGACGATTCACAGATACGCAGTATTTT
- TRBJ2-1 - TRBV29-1 CSAENLGAHSYNEQFF TGCAGCGCCGAAAATCTGGGAGCCCACTCCTACAATGAGCAGTTCTTC
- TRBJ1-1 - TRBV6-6 CASSYPPQEGTTEAFF TGTGCCAGCAGTTACCCGCCCCAGGAGGGTACCACTGAAGCTTTCTTT
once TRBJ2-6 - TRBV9 CASSVDYRSPSGANVLTF TGTGCCAGCAGCGTAGACTACCGAAGTCCTTCTGGGGCCAACGTCCTGACTTTC
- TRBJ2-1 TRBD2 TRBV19 CASSRTSGTYNEQFF TGTGCCAGTAGTCGGACTAGCGGGACCTACAATGAGCAGTTCTTC
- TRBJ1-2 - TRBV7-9 CASLHGGVGLGGYTF TGTGCCAGCCTACACGGGGGTGTCGGCCTGGGTGGCTACACCTTC
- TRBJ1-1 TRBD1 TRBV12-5 CASGDTGAPEAFF TGTGCTAGTGGTGATACAGGGGCCCCTGAAGCTTTCTTT
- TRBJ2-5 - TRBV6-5 CASSYSTTGETQYF TGTGCCAGCAGTTACTCGACTACTGGAGAGACCCAGTACTTC
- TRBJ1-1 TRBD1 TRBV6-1 CASSGFKGGQEAFF TGTGCCAGCAGTGGGTTTAAGGGGGGACAGGAAGCTTTCTTT
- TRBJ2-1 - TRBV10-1 CASSAGETAYNEQFF TGCGCCAGCAGTGCAGGGGAGACGGCCTACAATGAGCAGTTCTTC
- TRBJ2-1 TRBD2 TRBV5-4 CASSSTSGRANEQFF TGTGCCAGCAGCTCCACTAGCGGGAGGGCCAATGAGCAGTTCTTC
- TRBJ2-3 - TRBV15 CATSSFSGSTDTQYF TGTGCCACCAGCAGTTTTAGCGGTAGCACAGATACGCAGTATTTT
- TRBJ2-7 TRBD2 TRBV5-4 CASSNRDSGGIEQYF TGTGCCAGCAGTAATAGGGATAGCGGGGGGATCGAGCAGTACTTC
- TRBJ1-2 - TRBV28 CASTEDKSYGYTF TGTGCCAGCACCGAGGACAAGAGCTATGGCTACACCTTC
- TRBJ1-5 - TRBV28 CASITVQGYGNQPQHF TGTGCCAGCATCACAGTTCAGGGTTATGGCAATCAGCCCCAGCATTTT
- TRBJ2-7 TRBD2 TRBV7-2 CASSQQTSGSSEQYF TGTGCCAGCAGCCAACAGACTAGCGGGAGTTCCGAGCAGTACTTC
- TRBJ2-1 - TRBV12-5 CASGFSSDYNEQFF TGTGCTAGTGGTTTTTCTAGCGACTACAATGAGCAGTTCTTC
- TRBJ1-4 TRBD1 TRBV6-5 CASSNDRANEKLFF TGTGCCAGCAGTAACGACAGGGCTAATGAAAAACTGTTTTTT
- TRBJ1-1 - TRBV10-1 CASTRVPGAEAFF TGCGCCAGCACCAGGGTCCCGGGGGCTGAAGCTTTCTTT
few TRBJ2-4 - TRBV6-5 CASSSGDVNIQYF TGTGCCAGCAGTTCAGGGGACGTAAACATTCAGTACTTC
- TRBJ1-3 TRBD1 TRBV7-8 CASSLGRGPGGNTIYF TGTGCCAGCAGCTTAGGTAGGGGGCCTGGAGGAAACACCATATATTTT
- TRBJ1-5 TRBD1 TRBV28 CASSSARGFRPQHF TGTGCCAGCAGCTCGGCCAGGGGGTTTAGGCCCCAGCATTTT
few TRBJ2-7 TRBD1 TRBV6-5 CASSYSRDSWNEQYF TGTGCCAGCAGTTACTCGAGGGACAGTTGGAACGAGCAGTACTTC
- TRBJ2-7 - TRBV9 CASSADGVREQYF TGTGCCAGCAGCGCCGACGGGGTGAGGGAGCAGTACTTC
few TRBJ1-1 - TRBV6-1 CASGTVMNTEAFF TGTGCCAGCGGCACAGTGATGAACACTGAAGCTTTCTTT
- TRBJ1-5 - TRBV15 CATSRTRGGDQPQHF TGTGCCACCAGCAGAACACGGGGAGGGGACCAGCCCCAGCATTTT
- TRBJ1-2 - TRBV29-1 CSVAPGVDGYTF TGCAGCGTTGCCCCCGGGGTGGATGGCTACACCTTC